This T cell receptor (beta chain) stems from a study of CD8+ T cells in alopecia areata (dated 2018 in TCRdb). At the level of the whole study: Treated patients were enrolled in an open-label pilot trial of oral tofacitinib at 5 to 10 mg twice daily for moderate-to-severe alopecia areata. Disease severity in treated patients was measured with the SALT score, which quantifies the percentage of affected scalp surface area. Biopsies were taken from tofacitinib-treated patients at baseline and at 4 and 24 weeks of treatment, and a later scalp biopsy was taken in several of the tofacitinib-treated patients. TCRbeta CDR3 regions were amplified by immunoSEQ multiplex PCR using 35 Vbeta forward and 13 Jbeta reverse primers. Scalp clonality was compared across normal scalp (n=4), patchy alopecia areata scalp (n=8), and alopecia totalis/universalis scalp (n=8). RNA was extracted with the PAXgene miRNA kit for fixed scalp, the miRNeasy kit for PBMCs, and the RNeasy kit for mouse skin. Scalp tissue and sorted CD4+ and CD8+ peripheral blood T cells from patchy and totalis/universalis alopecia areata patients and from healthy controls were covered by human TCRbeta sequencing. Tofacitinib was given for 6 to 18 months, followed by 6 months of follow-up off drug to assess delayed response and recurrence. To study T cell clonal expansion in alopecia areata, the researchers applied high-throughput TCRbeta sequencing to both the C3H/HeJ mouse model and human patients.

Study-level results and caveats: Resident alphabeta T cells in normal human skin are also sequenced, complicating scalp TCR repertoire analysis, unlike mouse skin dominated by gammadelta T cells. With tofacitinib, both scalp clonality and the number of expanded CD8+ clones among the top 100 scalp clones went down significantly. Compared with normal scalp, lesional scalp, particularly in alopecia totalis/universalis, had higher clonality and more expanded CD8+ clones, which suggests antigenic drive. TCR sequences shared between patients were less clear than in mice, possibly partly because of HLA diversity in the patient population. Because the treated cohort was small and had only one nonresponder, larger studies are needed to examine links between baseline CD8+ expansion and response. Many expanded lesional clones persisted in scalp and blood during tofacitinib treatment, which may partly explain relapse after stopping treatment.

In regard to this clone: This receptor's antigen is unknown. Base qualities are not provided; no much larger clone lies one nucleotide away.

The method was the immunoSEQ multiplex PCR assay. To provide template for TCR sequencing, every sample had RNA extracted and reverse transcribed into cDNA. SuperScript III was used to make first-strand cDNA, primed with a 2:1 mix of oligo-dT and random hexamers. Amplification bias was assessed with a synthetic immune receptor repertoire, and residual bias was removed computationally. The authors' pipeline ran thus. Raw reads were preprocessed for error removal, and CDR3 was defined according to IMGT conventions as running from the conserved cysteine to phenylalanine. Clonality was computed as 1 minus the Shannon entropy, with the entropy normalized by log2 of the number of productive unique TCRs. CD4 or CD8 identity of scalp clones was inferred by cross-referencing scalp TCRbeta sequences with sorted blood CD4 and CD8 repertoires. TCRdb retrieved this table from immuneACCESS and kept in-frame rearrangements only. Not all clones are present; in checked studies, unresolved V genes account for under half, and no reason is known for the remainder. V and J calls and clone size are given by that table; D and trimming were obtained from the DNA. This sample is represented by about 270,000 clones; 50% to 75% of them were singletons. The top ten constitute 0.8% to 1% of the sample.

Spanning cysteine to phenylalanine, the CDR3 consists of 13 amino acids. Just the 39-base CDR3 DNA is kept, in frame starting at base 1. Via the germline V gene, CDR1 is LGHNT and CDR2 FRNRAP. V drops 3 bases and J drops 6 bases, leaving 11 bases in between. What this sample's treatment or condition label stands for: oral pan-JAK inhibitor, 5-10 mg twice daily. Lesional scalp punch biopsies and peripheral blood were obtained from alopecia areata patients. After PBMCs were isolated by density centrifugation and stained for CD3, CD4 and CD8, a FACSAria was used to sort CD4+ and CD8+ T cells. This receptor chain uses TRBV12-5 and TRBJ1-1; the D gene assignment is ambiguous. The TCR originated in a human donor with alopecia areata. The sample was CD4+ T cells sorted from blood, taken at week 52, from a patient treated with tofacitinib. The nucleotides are TGTGCTAGTGGTTTTCAACCCCTGGCTGAAGCTTTCTTT. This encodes CASGFQPLAEAFF.